This T cell receptor beta chain came from a study of post-analysis software for immune sequencing data. Libraries were made from TCR beta cDNA, and they carried unique molecular identifiers. One entry per CDR3 protein results from TCRdb running MiXCR on the PCR reads. The sample lists approximately 730,000 distinct CDR3 sequences, 40% to 55% occurring once. The germline gives CDR1 SGHTA, CDR2 FQGNSA. This CDR3 is 14 amino acids long. V was clipped by 8 bases and J by 7 bases; unmatched bases: 13. Notes on this clonotype: Its target is not known.

Broader study findings: Patients used about five TRBV segments, including TRBV5-6, TRBV5-1 and TRBV20-1, more often than controls. Controls showed significantly higher normalized Chao1 diversity than did multiple sclerosis patients.

Sequencing was done on a sample of blood. The rearrangement joins TRBV7-2 to TRBJ1-1, with 7 bases identical to TRBD1. This clonotype originated in a girl aged 10-17 years with multiple sclerosis. In DNA, the CDR3 is TGTGCCAGCGGGCCCGCTACAGGGGTGGTTGAAGCTTTCTTT. This translates into CASGPATGVVEAFF.